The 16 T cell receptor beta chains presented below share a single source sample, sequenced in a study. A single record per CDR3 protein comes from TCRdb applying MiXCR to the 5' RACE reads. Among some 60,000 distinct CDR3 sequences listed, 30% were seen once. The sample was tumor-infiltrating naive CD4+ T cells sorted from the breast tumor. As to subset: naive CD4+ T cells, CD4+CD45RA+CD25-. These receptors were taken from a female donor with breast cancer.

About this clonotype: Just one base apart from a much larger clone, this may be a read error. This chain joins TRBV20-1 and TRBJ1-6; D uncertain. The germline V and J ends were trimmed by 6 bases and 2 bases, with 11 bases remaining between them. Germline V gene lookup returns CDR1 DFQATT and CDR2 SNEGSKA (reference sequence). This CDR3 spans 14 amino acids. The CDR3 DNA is TGCAGTGCCAGCTCCAGCACCTATAATTCACCCCTCCACTTT. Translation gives CSASSSTYNSPLHF.

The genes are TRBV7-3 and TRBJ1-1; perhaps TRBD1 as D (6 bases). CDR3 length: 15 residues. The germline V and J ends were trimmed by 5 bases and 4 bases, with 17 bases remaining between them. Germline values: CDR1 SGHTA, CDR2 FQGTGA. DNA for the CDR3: TGTGCCAGCAGCGCCTCACAGGGAAGGAGCACTGAAGCTTTCTTT. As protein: CASSASQGRSTEAFF.

The CDR3 DNA is TGTGCCTGGAGTGTGGTGGACAGGGGGGGCTACACCTTC. Protein product: CAWSVVDRGGYTF. This chain joins TRBV30 and TRBJ1-2; TRBD1 matches 10 bases. Per the germline V gene, CDR1 is GTSNPN and CDR2 is SVGIG (reference sequence). CDR3 size: 13 residues. With V trimmed by 0 bases and J by 8 bases, 3 bases remained unmatched.

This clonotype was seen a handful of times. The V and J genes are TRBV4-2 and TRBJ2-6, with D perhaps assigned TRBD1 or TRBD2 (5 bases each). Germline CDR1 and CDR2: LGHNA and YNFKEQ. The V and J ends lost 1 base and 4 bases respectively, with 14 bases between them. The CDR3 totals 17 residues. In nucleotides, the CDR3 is TGTGCCAGCAGCCAAGTGAACGGGGCTGGAGGGGCCAACGTCCTGACTTTC. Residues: CASSQVNGAGGANVLTF.

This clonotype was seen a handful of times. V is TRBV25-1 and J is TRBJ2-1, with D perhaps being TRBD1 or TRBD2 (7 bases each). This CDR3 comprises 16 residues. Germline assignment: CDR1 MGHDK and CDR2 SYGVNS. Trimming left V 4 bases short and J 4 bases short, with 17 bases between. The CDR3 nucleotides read TGTGCCAGCAGTGCAAAGCGGGACAGACGATACAATGAGCAGTTCTTC. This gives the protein CASSAKRDRRYNEQFF. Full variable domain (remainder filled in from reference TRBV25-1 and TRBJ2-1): EADIYQTPRYLVIGTGKKITLECSQTMGHDKMYWYQQDPGMELHLIHYSYGVNSTEKGDLSSESTVSRIRTEHFPLTLESARPSHTSQYLCASSAKRDRRYNEQFFGPGTRLTVL.

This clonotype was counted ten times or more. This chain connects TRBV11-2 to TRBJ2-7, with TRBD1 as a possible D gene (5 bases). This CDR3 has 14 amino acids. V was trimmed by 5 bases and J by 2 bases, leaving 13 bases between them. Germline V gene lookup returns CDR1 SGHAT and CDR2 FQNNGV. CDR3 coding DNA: TGTGCCAGCAGCATCTTTAAACAGGCCTACGAGCAGTACTTC. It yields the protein CASSIFKQAYEQYF.

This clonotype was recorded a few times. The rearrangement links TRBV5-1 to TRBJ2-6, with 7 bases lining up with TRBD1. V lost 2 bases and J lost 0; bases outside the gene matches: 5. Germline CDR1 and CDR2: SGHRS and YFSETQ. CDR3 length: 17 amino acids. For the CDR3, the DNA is TGCGCCAGCAGCTTCGGGACAGTGACCTCTGGGGCCAACGTCCTGACTTTC. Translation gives CASSFGTVTSGANVLTF.

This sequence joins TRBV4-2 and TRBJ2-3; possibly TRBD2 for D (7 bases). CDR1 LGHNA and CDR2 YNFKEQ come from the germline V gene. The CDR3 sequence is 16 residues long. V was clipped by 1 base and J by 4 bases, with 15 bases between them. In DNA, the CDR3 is TGTGCCAGCAGCCAAGCGGCGGGAGCAGGGGCAGATACGCAGTATTTT. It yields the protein CASSQAAGAGADTQYF.

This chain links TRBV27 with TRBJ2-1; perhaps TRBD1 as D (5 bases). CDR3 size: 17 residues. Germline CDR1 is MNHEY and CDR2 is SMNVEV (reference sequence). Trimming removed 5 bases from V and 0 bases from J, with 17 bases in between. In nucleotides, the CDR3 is TGTGCCAGCAGTCCAAACGCACGGACATACTCCTACAATGAGCAGTTCTTC. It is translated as CASSPNARTYSYNEQFF.

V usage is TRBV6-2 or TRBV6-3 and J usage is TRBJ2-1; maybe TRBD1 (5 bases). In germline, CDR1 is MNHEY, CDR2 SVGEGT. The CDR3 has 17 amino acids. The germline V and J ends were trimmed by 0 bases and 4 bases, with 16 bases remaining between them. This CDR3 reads CASSYSLHTTGYNEQFF. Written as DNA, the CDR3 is TGTGCCAGCAGTTACTCGCTACATACTACAGGTTACAATGAGCAGTTCTTC.

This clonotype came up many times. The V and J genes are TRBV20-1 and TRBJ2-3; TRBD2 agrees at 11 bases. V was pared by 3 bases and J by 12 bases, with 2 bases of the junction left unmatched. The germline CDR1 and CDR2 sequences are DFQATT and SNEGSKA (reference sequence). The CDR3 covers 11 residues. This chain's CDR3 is CSASTSGRQYF. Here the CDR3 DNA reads TGCAGTGCTAGTACTAGCGGGAGACAGTATTTT.

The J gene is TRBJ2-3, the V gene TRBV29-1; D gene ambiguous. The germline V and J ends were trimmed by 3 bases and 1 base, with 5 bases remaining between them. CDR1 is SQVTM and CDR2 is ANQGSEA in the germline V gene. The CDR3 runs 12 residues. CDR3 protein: CSVDWGTDTQYF. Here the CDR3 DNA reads TGCAGCGTTGATTGGGGCACAGATACGCAGTATTTT.

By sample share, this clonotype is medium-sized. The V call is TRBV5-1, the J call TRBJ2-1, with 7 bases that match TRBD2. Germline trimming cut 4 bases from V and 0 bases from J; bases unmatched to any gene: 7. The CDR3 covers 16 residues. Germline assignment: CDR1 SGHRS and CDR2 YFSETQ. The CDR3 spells CASSGGTTPSYNEQFF. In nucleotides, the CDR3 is TGCGCCAGCAGCGGGGGGACTACACCCTCCTACAATGAGCAGTTCTTC.

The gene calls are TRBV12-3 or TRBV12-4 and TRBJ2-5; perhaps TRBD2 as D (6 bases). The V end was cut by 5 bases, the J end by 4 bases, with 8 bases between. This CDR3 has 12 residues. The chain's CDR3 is CASSRGGETQYF. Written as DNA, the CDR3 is TGTGCCAGCAGTAGGGGAGGAGAGACCCAGTACTTC.

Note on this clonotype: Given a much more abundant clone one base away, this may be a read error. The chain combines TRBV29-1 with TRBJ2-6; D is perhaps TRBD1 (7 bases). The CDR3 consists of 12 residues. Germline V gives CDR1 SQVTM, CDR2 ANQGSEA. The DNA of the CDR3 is TGCAGCGTTGTGCAGGGGGGCAACGTCCTGACTTTC. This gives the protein CSVVQGGNVLTF.

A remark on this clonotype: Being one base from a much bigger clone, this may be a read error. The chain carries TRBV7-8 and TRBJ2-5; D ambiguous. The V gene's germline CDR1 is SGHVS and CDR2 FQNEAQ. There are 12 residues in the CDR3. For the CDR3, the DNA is TGTGCCAGCAGCCGGCTCCAAGAGACCCAGAACTTC. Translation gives CASSRLQETQNF.